This note documents a single TCR beta chain sequence. Its matching antigen is unknown. These data come from a study of T-cell reconstitution after alpha-beta-depleted transplantation in children. Germline V gene data show CDR1 as SGHRS and CDR2 as YFSETQ. Trimming shortened V by 2 bases and J by 6 bases, and 18 bases separated the two germline ends. CDR3 length: 15 amino acids. Unique molecular identifiers were built into the TCRbeta library. A single record per CDR3 protein comes from TCRdb applying MiXCR to the PCR reads. The sample contains about 610,000 distinct CDR3 sequences, 25% to 30% of which appear only once. Study outcomes and limitations: Newly produced T cells mostly accounted for T-cell counts and diversity one year post-transplant. Reportedly, alpha-beta T cells present about two months post-transplant originated from several hundred expanded clones of graft origin. Some patients showed high day-60 TCRbeta diversity, which derived from surviving recipient T cells and thymic progenitors.

The TCR originated in a boy in the first two years of life with Wiskott-Aldrich syndrome, due to receive a stem cell transplant. This chain links TRBV5-1 with TRBJ2-7; the D call may be TRBD1 or TRBD2 (6 bases each). The specimen comprised PBMCs, sampled before TCRalphabeta/CD19-depleted stem cell transplant. CDR3 sequence: CASSFLTGAWSEQYF. The CDR3 DNA follows: TGCGCCAGCAGCTTTTTGACGGGGGCGTGGAGCGAGCAGTACTTC.